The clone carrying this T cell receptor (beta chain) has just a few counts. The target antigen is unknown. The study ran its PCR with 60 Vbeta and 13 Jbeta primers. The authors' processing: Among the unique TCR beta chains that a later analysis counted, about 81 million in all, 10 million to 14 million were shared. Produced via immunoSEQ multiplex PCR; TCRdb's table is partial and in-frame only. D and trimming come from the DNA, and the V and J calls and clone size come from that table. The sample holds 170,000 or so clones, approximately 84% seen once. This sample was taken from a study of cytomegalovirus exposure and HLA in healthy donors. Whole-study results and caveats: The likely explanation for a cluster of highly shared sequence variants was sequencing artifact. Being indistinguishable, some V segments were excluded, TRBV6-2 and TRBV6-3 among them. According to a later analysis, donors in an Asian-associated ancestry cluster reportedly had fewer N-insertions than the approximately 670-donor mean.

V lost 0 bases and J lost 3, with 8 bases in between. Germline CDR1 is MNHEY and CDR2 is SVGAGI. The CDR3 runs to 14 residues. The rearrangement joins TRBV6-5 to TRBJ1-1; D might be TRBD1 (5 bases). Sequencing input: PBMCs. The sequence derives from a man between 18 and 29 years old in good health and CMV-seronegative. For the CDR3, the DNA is TGTGCCAGCAGTTACTCCGACAGTTACACTGAAGCTTTCTTT. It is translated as CASSYSDSYTEAFF.